This entry concerns a single T cell receptor (beta chain). The V end was cut by 3 bases, the J end by 10 bases, with 10 bases between. The germline CDR1 and CDR2 sequences are KGHSH and LQKENI. This CDR3 region has 12 residues. This sample stems from a study of blood T cell repertoires in COVID-19. Looking at the study overall: Collection of acute and convalescent COVID-19 samples took place in the United States, Italy and Spain. Sources were T cells, B-cell-depleted T cells, or PBMCs; the material itself was cDNA or gDNA.

Per the original methods: By means of reference gene primer amplification, nucleated cell counts were estimated. Profiling relied on immunoSEQ multiplex PCR, and the TCRdb table lists in-frame clones only, not all of them. From that table come the V and J calls and clone size; the DNA was used to work out D and trimming. This table has more than 95,000 clones, roughly nine tenths appearing once. This sequence was found in a woman of 80 years or more in a cohort sampled during active COVID-19. Sequenced material: peripheral blood. The chain joins TRBV18 to TRBJ1-5; D unclear. CDR3 bases: TGTGCCAGCTCACCCCTTCTAATCCCCCAGCATTTT. It yields the protein CASSPLLIPQHF.